The T cell receptor beta chain described here comes from a study of control samples from healthy donors and cancer patients. This clone was picked up one time. Profiled with immunoSEQ multiplex PCR; TCRdb holds only in-frame clones, not every one. Here the sample spans 150,000 to 200,000 clones, about 95% being singletons. The trim removed 1 base at V and 1 base at J, leaving 7 bases unmatched. Per germline, CDR1 MNHNS and CDR2 SASEGT. The CDR3 totals 17 residues. This TCR was recovered from a man in his sixties with colorectal cancer. The sample consisted of PBMCs. This chain connects TRBV6-1 to TRBJ2-3; 8 bases match TRBD2. The CDR3 DNA sequence: TGTGCCAGCAGTGAAGGGACTAGCTTGTCGGGCACAGATACGCAGTATTTT. Translation: CASSEGTSLSGTDTQYF.